Below, 9 T cell receptor beta chains from the same sample are listed, as sequenced in a study of T cells in women clearing cervical HPV infection. Sequencing was performed with immunoSEQ multiplex PCR; in TCRdb, only in-frame clones are kept and a portion is missing. The repertoire table contains roughly 48,000 clones. The sample taken for sequencing was blood buffy coat. All receptors come from a woman aged 18-69 years with a cervical HPV16 infection that either progressed to CIN3+ or cleared (not recorded which).

As concerns this clone: The CDR3 is cut off 3 residues early in the read; its end comes from the germline J gene. The gene calls are TRBV20-1 and TRBJ2-5, with D maybe TRBD1 (6 bases). The CDR3 loop spans 17 amino acids. V lost 5 bases to trimming and J lost 0 bases, with 22 bases between them. From germline, CDR1 is DFQATT and CDR2 SNEGSKA (reference sequence). The CDR3 bases that were read are TGCAGTGCTTCCGGGACACTAACCCAAGGGTACCAAGAGACC. Its translation: CSASGTLTQGYQET. The whole CDR3 protein is CSASGTLTQGYQETQYF.

Regarding this clone: The read halts 3 residues ahead of the CDR3 end, with the missing end drawn from the germline J gene. The chain carries TRBV20-1 and TRBJ2-7; D remains ambiguous. Germline V lookup: CDR1 DFQATT, CDR2 SNEGSKA (reference sequence). This CDR3 contains 13 residues. V lost 0 bases to trimming and J lost 4 bases, with 10 bases between them. This CDR3 is CSARDPRRYEQYF. The part of the CDR3 DNA that was read is TGCAGTGCTAGAGATCCGCGCAGGTACGAG.

About this clone itself: The observed sequence ends 3 residues before the CDR3 terminus, with the missing tail filled in from the germline J gene. The chain combines TRBV20-1 with TRBJ2-7; 7 bases fit TRBD2. Germline CDR1 and CDR2: DFQATT and SNEGSKA (reference sequence). This CDR3 region has 13 residues. Unmatched junction bases numbered 7, after V lost 6 bases and J lost 2 bases. The CDR3 is CSAPSGKAYEQYF. The CDR3 DNA, read in part, is TGCAGTGCGCCGAGCGGGAAGGCCTACGAG.

A remark on this clone: The CDR3 extends 3 residues past the end of the read, so its final part is completed from the germline J gene. The chain recombines TRBV7-2 with TRBJ1-6, with 11 bases lining up with TRBD1. Losses at the gene ends were 0 bases for V and 10 bases for J; bases not matched to a gene: 5. This CDR3 spans 16 amino acids. Germline V gene data show CDR1 as SGHTA and CDR2 as FQGNSA. CDR3 loop: CASSLARTGGGSPLHF. The CDR3 DNA, read in part, is TGTGCCAGCAGCTTAGCACGGACAGGGGGCGGATCACCC.

Comments on this clone: Read data end 3 residues before the CDR3 end; the end is taken from the germline J gene. This chain links TRBV7-2 with TRBJ2-3, with 7 bases matching TRBD2. The CDR3 runs to 14 residues. Germline assignment: CDR1 SGHTA and CDR2 FQGNSA. Trimming at V came to 5 bases and at J to 1 base, leaving 3 bases not matched to a gene. The CDR3 protein is CASSPTSGTDTQYF. CDR3 bases read: TGTGCCAGCAGCCCAACTAGCGGCACAGATACG.

Worth noting for this clone: The read is 3 residues too short to cover the CDR3 end, so that end is filled in from the germline J gene. This chain connects TRBV5-1 to TRBJ1-3; perhaps TRBD1 as D (6 bases). This CDR3 has 17 residues. V was pared by 1 base and J by 0 bases, with 14 bases between. From germline, CDR1 is SGHRS and CDR2 YFSETQ. Partial CDR3 DNA: TGCGCCAGCAGCTTGAGTGGGACACCGAGCTCTGGAAACACC. The encoded protein is CASSLSGTPSSGNT. The full CDR3 reads CASSLSGTPSSGNTIYF.

As for this clone: The missing CDR3 end, 3 residues past where the read stops, is filled in from the germline J gene. This sequence joins TRBV2 and TRBJ1-6; TRBD1 matches at 8 bases. V lost 6 bases and J lost 5; bases outside the gene matches: 6. This CDR3 contains 15 residues. Per germline, CDR1 SNHLY and CDR2 FYNNEI. This chain's CDR3 is CASSDRGTHNSPLHF. The CDR3 bases that were read are TGTGCCAGCAGCGACAGGGGTACTCATAATTCACCC.

About this clone itself: The missing CDR3 end, 3 residues past where the read stops, is filled in from the germline J gene. The chain uses TRBV20-1 and TRBJ2-7, with TRBD2 identical over 8 bases. Trimming removed 6 bases from V and 5 bases from J; junction bases left unmatched: 9. Per the germline V gene, CDR1 is DFQATT and CDR2 is SNEGSKA (reference sequence). The length of the CDR3 is 13 residues. The chain's CDR3 is CSATSGSVDEQYF. The DNA read from the CDR3 is TGCAGTGCCACAAGCGGGAGTGTCGACGAG.

A note on this clone: The read falls 3 residues short of the CDR3 end, and the missing part is taken from the germline J gene. This chain joins TRBV10-2 and TRBJ2-2; 7 positions match TRBD2. V shed 7 bases and J 6 bases; nucleotides not matched to a gene: 11. Per germline, CDR1 WSHSY and CDR2 SAAADI. This CDR3 comprises 15 residues. The CDR3 is CASTSSGALSGELFF. The part of the CDR3 DNA that was read is TGCGCCAGCACTTCAAGCGGGGCCCTTTCCGGGGAG.